The subject of this entry is one T cell receptor (beta chain). Its target is unknown. This sample stems from a study of OX40 agonist ivuxolimab in advanced cancers. Study as a whole: Intravenous ivuxolimab was administered to patients every 2 weeks at 0.01 to 10 mg/kg. Study findings and constraints: There was clonal expansion of CD4+ and CD8+ blood T cells by week 6 at 0.1 to 3.0 mg/kg. Specificity for antigen went undetermined in the expanded peripheral T cells. Low normalized T-cell clonal expansion was additionally recorded for some nonresponders.

J gave up 3 bases and V 5 bases, and 3 bases lay outside the gene matches. This CDR3 is built from 12 residues. CDR1 and CDR2 from the germline V gene are GTSNPN and SVGIG (reference sequence). Measured with immunoSEQ multiplex PCR; TCRdb has only the in-frame clones, and not every one. The table lists around 94,000 clones, more than 75% of them singletons, with around 0.86% in the top ten. Specimen: CD4+ or CD8+ T cells sorted from blood, collected in a trial of the OX40 agonist ivuxolimab. The chain employs TRBV30 and TRBJ2-7; the match to TRBD1 covers 8 bases. This receptor was taken from an adult with an advanced solid tumor such as melanoma, head and neck, liver or kidney cancer. The CDR3 nucleotides are TGTGCCTGGGTCGGACAGGGCTACGAGCAGTACTTC. It encodes CAWVGQGYEQYF.